The sequence of this T cell receptor (beta chain) was determined in a study of T cell changes during pregnancy in multiple sclerosis. The CDR3 is made up of 16 amino acids. V dropped 6 bases and J dropped 5; count of bases not matched to a gene: 13. Germline V lookup: CDR1 LNHDA, CDR2 SQIVND (reference sequence). Produced via immunoSEQ multiplex PCR; TCRdb's table is partial and in-frame only. The sample includes fewer than 70,000 clones, 87% of them seen just once. This sequence was found in a human donor whose cells served as feeder cells for cultures in a pregnancy study. V is TRBV19 and J is TRBJ1-5; 7 bases agree with TRBD1. Sequencing was done on a sample of peripheral blood from another person, used as feeder cells. CDR3 DNA: TGTGCCAGTAGCCTCGCAACAGGGGTCGGGGATCAGCCCCAGCATTTT. It translates to CASSLATGVGDQPQHF. Based on the CDR3 plus reference TRBV19 and TRBJ1-5, the full variable domain is DGGITQSPKYLFRKEGQNVTLSCEQNLNHDAMYWYRQDPGQGLRLIYYSQIVNDFQKGDIAEGYSVSREKKESFPLTVTSAQKNPTAFYLCASSLATGVGDQPQHFGDGTRLSIL.